This T cell receptor beta chain originates from a study of cytomegalovirus exposure and HLA in healthy donors. CDR3 length equals 13 residues. Losses at the gene ends were 5 bases for V and 3 bases for J; bases not matched to a gene: 4. CDR1 LNHDA and CDR2 SQIVND come from the germline V gene (reference sequence). A multiplex PCR was run with 60 Vbeta primers and 13 Jbeta primers. Profiling relied on immunoSEQ multiplex PCR, and the TCRdb table lists in-frame clones only, not all of them. The sample lists some 30,000 clones; around nine tenths were seen once. This chain links TRBV19 with TRBJ2-7; 7 nucleotides match TRBD1. This receptor was taken from a boy aged 5-17 years in good health and CMV-seronegative. Material for sequencing was PBMCs. DNA of the CDR3: TGTGCCAGTAGTCCGGGACAGAACTACGAGCAGTACTTC. Translated, it gives CASSPGQNYEQYF.